The source of this T cell receptor beta chain is a study of T cell responses to AZD1222 COVID-19 vaccine. V was shortened by 2 bases and J by 2 bases, with 9 bases between the two germline ends. Germline values: CDR1 MNHEY, CDR2 SVGAGI. CDR3 length: 14 residues. Profiling relied on immunoSEQ multiplex PCR, and the TCRdb table lists in-frame clones only, not all of them. Of around 100,000 clones listed, about 90% are singletons. Study-wide results and caveats: Seropositive status at baseline applied to only six AZD1222 recipients.

In regard to this clone: Its antigen is not known.

This chain joins TRBV6-5 and TRBJ1-2; tentative D call: TRBD1 (5 bases). Sequences were derived from peripheral blood, sampled on day 0 of AZD1222 vaccination. This receptor was taken from an adult in good health. For the CDR3, the DNA is TGTGCCAGCAGTTACGAGGGACGAAACTATGGCTACACCTTC. It translates to CASSYEGRNYGYTF.